This T cell receptor beta chain emerged from a study of beta chain features in type 1 diabetes. Findings of the study overall: Patients' naive, central memory and regulatory TCRB repertoires appeared more alike than those of healthy donors.

The whole isolated RNA underwent reverse transcription, so sequencing captured expressed TCRB transcripts. Assay: immunoSEQ multiplex PCR; the TCRdb copy retains only in-frame clones and omits some. The sample contains a few hundred thousand clones, 11% of which appear only once. Remarks on this clone: Its antigen is not identified.

The CDR3 is 16 amino acids. The germline gives CDR1 MNHEY, CDR2 SVGAGI. Deletions cut 4 bases from V and 0 bases from J, with 12 bases between. The chain has TRBV6-5 and TRBJ2-2; D gene ambiguous. This clonotype originated in a woman aged 25 to 39 in good health. The sample consisted of naive CD4+ T cells from blood. CDR3 residues: CASSSQTPSNTGELFF. In DNA form, the CDR3 reads TGTGCCAGCAGTTCACAGACACCATCGAACACCGGGGAGCTGTTTTTT.